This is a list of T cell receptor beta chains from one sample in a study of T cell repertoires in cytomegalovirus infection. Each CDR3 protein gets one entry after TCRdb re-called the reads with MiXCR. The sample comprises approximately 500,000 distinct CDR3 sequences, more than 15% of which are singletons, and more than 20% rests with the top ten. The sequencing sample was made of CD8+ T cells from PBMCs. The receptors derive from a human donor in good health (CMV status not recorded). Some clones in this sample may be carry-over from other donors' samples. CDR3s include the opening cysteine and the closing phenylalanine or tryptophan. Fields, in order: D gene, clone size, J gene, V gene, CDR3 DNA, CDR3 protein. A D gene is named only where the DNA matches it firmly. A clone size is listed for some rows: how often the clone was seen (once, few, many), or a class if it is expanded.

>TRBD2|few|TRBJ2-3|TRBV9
TGTGCCAGCAGCCCCGGGGGGACCATCACAGATACGCAGTATTTT
CASSPGGTITDTQYF
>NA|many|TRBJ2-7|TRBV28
TGTGCCAGCAGTTTGGTGAGGGGGGCGGACGAGCAGTACTTC
CASSLVRGADEQYF
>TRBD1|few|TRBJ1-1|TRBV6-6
TGTGCCAGCAGTGGGCGGACAGGGGAGGGAACTGAAGCTTTCTTT
CASSGRTGEGTEAFF
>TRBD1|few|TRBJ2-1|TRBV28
TGTGCCAGCAGATTCTTCGGGACAGGGTGGAATGAGCAGTTCTTC
CASRFFGTGWNEQFF
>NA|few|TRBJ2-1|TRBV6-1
TGTGCCAGCAGTGAAGCGCTGAGCGATGAGCAGTTCTTC
CASSEALSDEQFF
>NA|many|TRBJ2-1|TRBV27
TGTGCCAGCAGTTTAAGGGCCTACAATGAGCAGTTCTTC
CASSLRAYNEQFF
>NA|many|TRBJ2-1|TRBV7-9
TGTGCCAGCAGCCCGAGCTCCTACAATGAGCAGTTCTTC
CASSPSSYNEQFF
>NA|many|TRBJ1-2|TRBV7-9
TGTGCCAGCAGCTCCAATAACTATGGCTACACCTTC
CASSSNNYGYTF
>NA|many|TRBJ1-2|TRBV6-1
TGTGCCAGCAGTGAGAAGTTTCCAAAGGAGGCCTCCTCTTATGGCTACACCTTC
CASSEKFPKEASSYGYTF
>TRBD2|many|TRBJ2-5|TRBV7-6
TGTGCCAGCAGCCTCCGCGGGGGGTACCAAGAGACCCAGTACTTC
CASSLRGGYQETQYF
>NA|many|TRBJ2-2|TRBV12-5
TGTGCTAGTGGTTTGAGGGGGAACACCGGGGAGCTGTTTTTT
CASGLRGNTGELFF
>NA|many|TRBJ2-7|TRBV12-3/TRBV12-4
TGTGCCAGCAGTCAAACAGGGCCCTCCTACGAGCAGTACTTC
CASSQTGPSYEQYF
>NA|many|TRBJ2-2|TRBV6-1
TGTGCCAGCACCGAGCGGGCGGGGGCGGCCGGGGAGCTGTTTTTT
CASTERAGAAGELFF
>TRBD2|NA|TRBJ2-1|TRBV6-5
TGTGCCAGCAGTTACTCCCAACTCGAACTAGCGGGAGGGCTCAATGAGCAGTTCTTC
CASSYSQLELAGGLNEQFF
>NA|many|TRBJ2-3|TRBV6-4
TGTGCCAGCAGTGACAAGGTGCAGGGCCCAGATACGCAGTATTTT
CASSDKVQGPDTQYF
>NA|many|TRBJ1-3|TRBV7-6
TGTGCCAGCAGTTCTAGTCCTGGAAACACCATATATTTT
CASSSSPGNTIYF
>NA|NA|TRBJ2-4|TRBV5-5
TGTGCCAGCAGCTTGGGGGGAGGAAACATTCAGTACTTC
CASSLGGGNIQYF
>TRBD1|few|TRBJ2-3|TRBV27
TGTGCCAGCAGCCGAGGACCGGGACAGGGATCAGATACGCAGTATTTT
CASSRGPGQGSDTQYF
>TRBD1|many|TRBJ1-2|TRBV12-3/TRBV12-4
TGTGCCAGCAGGCCCGGGACAGGGAGAGAGGGCTACACCTTC
CASRPGTGREGYTF
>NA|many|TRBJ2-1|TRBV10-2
TGCGCCAGCAGTGAAAACTACAGGGACTGCCTGTTCTTC
CASSENYRDCLFF
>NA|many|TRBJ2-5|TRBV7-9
TGTGCCAGCAGCTTACTGGGAAACCAAGAGACCCAGTACTTC
CASSLLGNQETQYF
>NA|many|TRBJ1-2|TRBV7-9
TGTGCCAGCAGCGAGGGCAGGGGACTAACTTCCTCTAACTATGGCTACACCTTC
CASSEGRGLTSSNYGYTF
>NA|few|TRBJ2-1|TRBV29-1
TGCAGCGTTGAAGATCCAAGGGCTAGGGGGGATGAGCAGTTCTTC
CSVEDPRARGDEQFF
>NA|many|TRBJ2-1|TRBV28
TGTGCCAGCACTCCCTTGGTCGGGAGTGCGTCCTACAATGAGCAGTTCTTC
CASTPLVGSASYNEQFF
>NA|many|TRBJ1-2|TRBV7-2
TGTGCCAGCAGCTTAATCCAGGGGCCTAACTATGGCTACACCTTC
CASSLIQGPNYGYTF
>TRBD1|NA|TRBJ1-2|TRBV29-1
TGCAGCGTTGGGAGACAGGGCCCCAACTATGGCTACACCTTC
CSVGRQGPNYGYTF
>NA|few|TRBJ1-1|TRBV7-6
TGTGCTAGCAGCCCTAACCCCGGGGGGAACACTGAAGCTTTCTTT
CASSPNPGGNTEAFF
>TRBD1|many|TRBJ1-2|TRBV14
TGTGCCAGCAGCCAAGATGGGACAGGGGGCGCTGATGGCTACACCTTC
CASSQDGTGGADGYTF
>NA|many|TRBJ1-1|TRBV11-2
TGTGCCAGCAGCCCCAGGAGGGGAGGTGAAGCTTTCTTT
CASSPRRGGEAFF
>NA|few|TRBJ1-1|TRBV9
TGTGCCAGCAGCGCGAGGTCGGGAGGTATGAACACTGAAGCTTTCTTT
CASSARSGGMNTEAFF
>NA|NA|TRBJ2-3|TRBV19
TGTGCCAGTAGCGTGGTAGCGGAAGGAGCAGATACGCAGTATTTT
CASSVVAEGADTQYF
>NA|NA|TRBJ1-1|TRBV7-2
TGTGCCAGCAGCTTGGGGGGGGGGGGAAACACTGTAGCTTTCTTT
CASSLGGGGNTVAFF
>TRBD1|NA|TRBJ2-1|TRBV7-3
TGTGCCAGCAGCTCCGCGGGACAGGGGTACGATGAGCAGTTCTTC
CASSSAGQGYDEQFF
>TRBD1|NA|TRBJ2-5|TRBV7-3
TGTGCCAGCAGCTTAAGGGGACAGGGTCAAGAGACCCAGTACTTC
CASSLRGQGQETQYF
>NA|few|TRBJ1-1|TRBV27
TGTGCCAGCAGCCCTAGTGGGGGTTTCACTGAAGCTTTCTTT
CASSPSGGFTEAFF
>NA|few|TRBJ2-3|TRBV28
TGTGCCAGCAGGGCGGCGAGCACAGATACGCAGTATTTT
CASRAASTDTQYF
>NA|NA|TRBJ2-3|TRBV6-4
TGTGCCAGCAGGGAAAATACGCAGTATTTT
CASRENTQYF
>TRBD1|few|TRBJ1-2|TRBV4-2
TGTGCCAGCAGCCCTACTGGGACAGAGGGCAGCTATGGCTACACCTTC
CASSPTGTEGSYGYTF
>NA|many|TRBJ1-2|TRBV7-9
TGTGCCAGCAGCTTAAGTACCGCGGGGGGTGGCTATGGCTACACCTTC
CASSLSTAGGGYGYTF
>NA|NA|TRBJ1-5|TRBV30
TGTGCCTGGAGCCCAGGAGCTAGCAATCAGCCCCAGCATTTT
CAWSPGASNQPQHF
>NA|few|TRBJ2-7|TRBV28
TGTGCCAGCACATTAAACAGAGGGATACCCTACGAGCAGTACTTC
CASTLNRGIPYEQYF
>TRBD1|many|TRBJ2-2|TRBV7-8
TGTGCCAGCATACGGGGACAGAGGAACACCGGGGAGCTGTTTTTT
CASIRGQRNTGELFF
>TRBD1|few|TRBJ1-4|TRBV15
TGTGCCACCAGCGGTGACAGGGGGCTCTATGAAAAACTGTTTTTT
CATSGDRGLYEKLFF
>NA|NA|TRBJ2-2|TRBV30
TGTGCCTTCTCCGTCGAGCGCGGAACCGGGGAGCTGTTTTTT
CAFSVERGTGELFF
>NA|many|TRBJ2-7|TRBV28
TGTGCCAGCAGTGGGGCAATAGGACTGGCGGGTGAGCAGTACTTC
CASSGAIGLAGEQYF